One and the same sample provided the 17 T cell receptor beta chains below, sequenced in a study of T cell responses to AZD1222 COVID-19 vaccine. The repertoire was sequenced with immunoSEQ multiplex PCR; TCRdb's copy has only in-frame clones and lacks some. Of about 110,000 clones detected, approximately 88% appear once; the ten largest clones hold 2% to 3%. The sequencing here drew on peripheral blood, taken on day 0 of AZD1222 vaccination. Receptors originate from an adult in good health.

The J gene is TRBJ1-2, the V gene TRBV4-1, with D maybe TRBD1 (6 bases). The CDR3 is 15 residues long. Germline assignment: CDR1 MGHRA and CDR2 YSYEKL. V was shortened by 1 base and J by 6 bases, with 15 bases between the two germline ends. The CDR3 DNA reads TGCGCCAGCAGCCAAGTGGGGGGGGCGCGCAATGGCTACACCTTC. Translation gives CASSQVGGARNGYTF.

The gene calls are TRBV5-5 and TRBJ1-6; 7 bases are a match to TRBD1. This CDR3 comprises 15 residues. V lost 2 bases to trimming and J lost 10 bases; unmatched junction nucleotides: 9. The germline V gene encodes CDR1 SGHKS and CDR2 YYEKEE (reference sequence). CDR3 nucleotide sequence: TGTGCCAGCAGCTTTTTCGACAGGGAAATATCACCCCTCCACTTT. Translated, it gives CASSFFDREISPLHF.

This chain joins TRBV18 and TRBJ1-1; TRBD1 agrees at 7 bases. Germline V CDR1 and CDR2: KGHSH, LQKENI. V shed 4 bases and J 0 bases; nucleotides not matched to a gene: 8. The CDR3 runs to 16 residues. DNA of the CDR3: TGTGCCAGCTCACTACTAAAGGACAGGATGAACACTGAAGCTTTCTTT. Translated: CASSLLKDRMNTEAFF.

The count of this clone is one. V usage is TRBV9 and J usage is TRBJ2-7, with 10 positions matching TRBD1. Trimming removed 0 bases from V and 5 bases from J; junction bases left unmatched: 5. The germline gives CDR1 SGDLS, CDR2 YYNGEE. The CDR3 is made up of 15 amino acids. CDR3 sequence reads: CASSVAPTGGHEQYF. In DNA form, the CDR3 reads TGTGCCAGCAGCGTAGCGCCGACAGGGGGCCACGAGCAGTACTTC.

This sequence joins TRBV11-2 and TRBJ2-4; 7 bases match TRBD2. The CDR3 extends over 15 amino acids. The trim removed 6 bases at V and 7 bases at J, leaving 12 bases unmatched. CDR1 SGHAT and CDR2 FQNNGV come from the germline V gene. As DNA, the CDR3 is TGTGCCAGCAGGCGACCGGGGGGACGTCAGAACATTCAGTACTTC. Its translation is CASRRPGGRQNIQYF. Together with reference TRBV11-2 and TRBJ2-4, the CDR3 gives the full variable domain: EAGVAQSPRYKIIEKRQSVAFWCNPISGHATLYWYQQILGQGPKLLIQFQNNGVVDDSQLPKDRFSAERLKGVDSTLKIQPAKLEDSAVYLCASRRPGGRQNIQYFGAGTRLSVL.

The chain has TRBV18 and TRBJ2-5; 15 nucleotides line up with TRBD2. This CDR3 contains 15 residues. V trimming: 3 bases; J trimming: 4 bases; junction bases outside the gene matches: 0. Germline values: CDR1 KGHSH, CDR2 LQKENI. Written as DNA, the CDR3 is TGTGCCAGCTCACCGGGACTAGCGGGAGGAGAGACCCAGTACTTC. It specifies CASSPGLAGGETQYF.

This clone was picked up a small number of times. V is TRBV2 and J is TRBJ1-2, with D maybe TRBD1 (5 bases). Trimming removed 9 bases from V and 7 bases from J, with 18 bases in between. This CDR3 contains 13 residues. CDR1 SNHLY and CDR2 FYNNEI come from the germline V gene. Here the CDR3 DNA reads TGTGCCAGATGGGACGGTTTAGTTCTTGGCTACACCTTC. The encoded protein is CARWDGLVLGYTF.

V and J are TRBV9 and TRBJ2-1, with a possible D match to TRBD1 (6 bases). Germline V gene lookup returns CDR1 SGDLS and CDR2 YYNGEE. The CDR3 consists of 15 residues. Trimming pared 0 bases from V and 3 bases from J, leaving 10 bases between. In DNA, the CDR3 is TGTGCCAGCAGCGTAGCGGGACAAAACTACAATGAGCAGTTCTTC. Translation gives CASSVAGQNYNEQFF.

This clone was counted between two and nine times. The chain combines TRBV5-1 with TRBJ2-3, with D unclear. The CDR3 covers 15 residues. V dropped 2 bases and J dropped 1 base, with 11 bases sitting between them. The germline gives CDR1 SGHRS, CDR2 YFSETQ. CDR3 loop: CASSLGSSGTDTQYF. CDR3 coding DNA: TGCGCCAGCAGCTTAGGGTCTTCAGGCACAGATACGCAGTATTTT.

V usage is TRBV6-6 and J usage is TRBJ1-2; D gene ambiguous. Looked up from germline, CDR1 is MNHNY and CDR2 is SVGAGI (reference sequence). This CDR3 is 13 amino acids long. The V and J ends lost 2 bases and 4 bases respectively, with 8 bases between them. The CDR3 bases are TGTGCCAGCAGTTACGCAGTTCTCTATGGCTACACCTTC. Its translation is CASSYAVLYGYTF.

The V gene is TRBV2, the J gene TRBJ1-2; 8 bases align to TRBD1. CDR1 is SNHLY and CDR2 is FYNNEI in the germline V gene. The V gene end was trimmed by 4 bases and the J gene end by 8 bases; junction bases not matched to a gene: 15. The CDR3 extends over 16 amino acids. The CDR3 reads CASSAGTGPIVGGYTF. CDR3 DNA sequence: TGTGCCAGCAGTGCCGGGACAGGACCCATTGTGGGGGGCTACACCTTC.

The chain is built from TRBV7-9 and TRBJ2-7; 8 positions agree with TRBD1. V lost 1 base and J lost 6; bases outside the gene matches: 11. The CDR3 spans 16 residues. Germline V gene sequence: CDR1 SEHNR, CDR2 FQNEAQ (reference sequence). CDR3 sequence reads: CASSLGDRGGGGEQYF. CDR3 DNA: TGTGCCAGCAGCTTAGGAGACAGGGGAGGAGGCGGCGAGCAGTACTTC.

The CDR3 region is CASSERGGWGDEQYF. In DNA, the CDR3 is TGTGCCAGCAGTGAGAGGGGTGGCTGGGGGGACGAGCAGTACTTC. The chain has TRBV6-1 and TRBJ2-7, with D perhaps matching TRBD2 (6 bases). The CDR3 is 15 residues long. V lost 3 bases, J lost 5 bases, and 17 bases lay in between. The germline V gene encodes CDR1 MNHNS and CDR2 SASEGT.

Only one count was recorded for this clone. The chain recombines TRBV9 with TRBJ2-1, with D perhaps matching TRBD1 (5 bases). This CDR3 is built from 15 residues. V lost 3 bases and J 4 bases, leaving 14 bases between the germline ends. Germline loops: CDR1 SGDLS, CDR2 YYNGEE. CDR3 coding DNA: TGTGCCAGCAGCGGTCCAGACAGTGTGTACAATGAGCAGTTCTTC. Its translation: CASSGPDSVYNEQFF.

V is TRBV3-1 (or the pseudogene TRBV3-2) and J is TRBJ2-7; D may be TRBD1 or TRBD2 (5 bases each). This CDR3 is 14 amino acids long. Trimming took off 4 bases at V and 2 bases at J, with 12 bases between the two ends. Germline V lookup: CDR1 LGHDT, CDR2 YNNKEL (reference sequence). The chain's CDR3 is CASSPWDGAYEQYF. The CDR3 DNA is TGTGCCAGCAGCCCATGGGACGGAGCCTACGAGCAGTACTTC.

J is TRBJ2-7 and V is TRBV20-1; D unresolved. Germline V gene data show CDR1 as DFQATT and CDR2 as SNEGSKA (reference sequence). The CDR3 covers 11 residues. V dropped 3 bases and J dropped 1 base, with 4 bases sitting between them. This chain's CDR3 is CSASPSYEQYF. The CDR3 DNA reads TGCAGTGCTAGTCCTTCCTACGAGCAGTACTTC.

The rearrangement joins TRBV2 to TRBJ2-1; TRBD2 matches at 13 bases. This CDR3 is built from 15 residues. The germline V gene has CDR1 SNHLY and CDR2 FYNNEI. The trim removed 7 bases at V and 6 bases at J, leaving 6 bases unmatched. CDR3 in amino acids: CASTGTSGAVNEQFF. CDR3 nucleotides: TGTGCCAGCACCGGGACTAGCGGGGCAGTCAATGAGCAGTTCTTC.